This T cell receptor beta chain was sequenced during a study of CD8 T cells in ankylosing spondylitis. Study-level findings and limits: Disease-linked clones were CD8+ and relatively rare in peripheral blood.

The table lists this clonotype with many counts. Its antigen is unidentified. The germline V gene has CDR1 SGHDT and CDR2 YYEEEE. This CDR3 has 14 residues. Trimming shortened V by 4 bases and J by 0 bases, and 8 bases separated the two germline ends. Preparation of TCR beta libraries was done by quantitative 5'-RACE with molecular barcodes. MiXCR was run by TCRdb on the 5' RACE reads, yielding one entry per CDR3 protein. Altogether around 130,000 distinct CDR3 sequences are present, approximately 10% being singletons, with the ten largest covering 2.5% to 3.5%. Sequencing used blood, either unsorted or a sorted T cell fraction (not recorded which). The receptor comes from a male donor with ankylosing spondylitis or in good health (not recorded which). The J gene is TRBJ2-1, the V gene TRBV5-6; D not certain. CDR3 sequence: CASSTSGSYNEQFF. The DNA of the CDR3 is TGTGCCAGCAGCACCTCCGGCTCCTACAATGAGCAGTTCTTC. Based on the CDR3 plus reference TRBV5-6 and TRBJ2-1, the full variable domain is DAGVTQSPTHLIKTRGQQVTLRCSPKSGHDTVSWYQQALGQGPQFIFQYYEEEERQRGNFPDRFSGHQFPNYSSELNVNALLLGDSALYLCASSTSGSYNEQFFGPGTRLTVL.